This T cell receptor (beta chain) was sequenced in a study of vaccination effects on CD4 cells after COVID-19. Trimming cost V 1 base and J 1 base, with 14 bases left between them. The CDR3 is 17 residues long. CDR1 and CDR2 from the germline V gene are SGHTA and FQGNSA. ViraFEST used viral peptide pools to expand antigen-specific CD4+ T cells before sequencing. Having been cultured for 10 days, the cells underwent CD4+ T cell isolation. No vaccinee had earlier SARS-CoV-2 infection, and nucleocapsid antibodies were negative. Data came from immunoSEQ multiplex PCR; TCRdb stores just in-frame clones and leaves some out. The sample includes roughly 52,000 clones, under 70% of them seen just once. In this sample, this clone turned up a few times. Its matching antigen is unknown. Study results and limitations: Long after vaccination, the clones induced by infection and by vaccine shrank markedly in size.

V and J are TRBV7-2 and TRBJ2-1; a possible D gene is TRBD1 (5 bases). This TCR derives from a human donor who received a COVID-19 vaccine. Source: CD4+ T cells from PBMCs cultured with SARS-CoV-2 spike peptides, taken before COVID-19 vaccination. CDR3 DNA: TGTGCCAGCAGCTTAGAGTGGGGCGCACTGTCCTACAATGAGCAGTTCTTC. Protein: CASSLEWGALSYNEQFF.